Listed below are T cell receptor beta chains from one sample, sequenced in a study of shared clonotypes between healthy human individuals. The repertoire was sequenced with immunoSEQ multiplex PCR; TCRdb's copy has only in-frame clones and lacks some. The repertoire consists of over 1.5 million clones, with nearly 99% occurring once and the leading ten covering 0.45%. The sequenced material came from naive CD4+ T cells sorted from blood. Receptors were obtained from a man aged 25-45 years in good health. CDR3s include the opening cysteine and the closing phenylalanine or tryptophan. The D gene is left open where the match is weak. Only part of the rows carry a size: once, few, many, or a class if the clone is expanded.

>9|TRBJ1-1|TRBV28|NA|NA
TGTGCCAGCAGTCCCCCGACCAGTTTT
CASSPPTSF
>14|TRBJ2-3|TRBV18|NA|NA
TGTGCCAGCTCGACGACAGCTAGCACAGATACGCAGTATTTT
CASSTTASTDTQYF
>13|TRBJ2-7|TRBV27|NA|TRBD2
TGTGCCAGCAAGCGGGAGAGGAGGGACGAGCAGTACTTC
CASKRERRDEQYF
>15|TRBJ1-3|TRBV19|once|NA
TGTGCCAGTAGTATACTTGGGGTCTCTGGAAACACCATATATTTT
CASSILGVSGNTIYF
>13|TRBJ1-1|TRBV6-5|NA|NA
TGTGCCAGCAGTTACTCAGTGCAGGGTGAAGCTTTCTTT
CASSYSVQGEAFF
>17|TRBJ1-2|TRBV10-3|once|TRBD1
TGTGCCATCAGTGAGTTTCGGGACAGCATCCGCGACTATGGCTACACCTTC
CAISEFRDSIRDYGYTF
>15|TRBJ2-7|TRBV5-1|NA|NA
TGCGCCAGCAGCTTGCTCGTCGGGACCGATTACGAGCAGTACTTC
CASSLLVGTDYEQYF
>16|TRBJ2-3|TRBV7-9|NA|TRBD2
TGTGCCAGCAGCCTAGGGACTAGCGGGACAACGGATACGCAGTATTTT
CASSLGTSGTTDTQYF
>13|TRBJ1-2|TRBV5-6|NA|NA
TGTGCCAGCAGCCGGCACCCTAACTATGGCTACACCTTC
CASSRHPNYGYTF
>15|TRBJ1-3|TRBV10-1|NA|NA
TGCGCCAGCAGCGATGCCGGGACCCCCCGGAGCACCATATATTTT
CASSDAGTPRSTIYF
>15|TRBJ2-1|TRBV7-2|NA|TRBD1
TGTGCCAGCAGCTCTAGACAGGGGGCACGTAATGAGCAGTTCTTC
CASSSRQGARNEQFF
>12|TRBJ1-2|TRBV28|NA|NA
TGTGCCAGCACCTGGGCAGGGGTCGGCTACACCTTC
CASTWAGVGYTF
>17|TRBJ1-5|TRBV28|NA|TRBD1
TGTGCCAGCAGTTTATGGACCGGACAGGGGCTGGATCAGCCCCAGCATTTT
CASSLWTGQGLDQPQHF
>13|TRBJ2-3|TRBV10-3|NA|NA
TGTGCCATCAGTGCGGCCAGCACAGATACGCAGTATTTT
CAISAASTDTQYF
>14|TRBJ2-7|TRBV28|NA|NA
TGTGCCAGCAGTTCATCGACTAGGAGGGACGAGCAGTACTTC
CASSSSTRRDEQYF
>16|TRBJ2-1|TRBV27|NA|TRBD2
TGTGCCAGCAGTTCCCCTAGCGGGAGCTCCTACAATGAGCAGTTCTTC
CASSSPSGSSYNEQFF
>15|TRBJ2-3|TRBV10-3|NA|NA
TGTGCCATCAGTGAGTCGGACTACGATTTGGATACGCAGTATTTT
CAISESDYDLDTQYF
>15|TRBJ2-5|TRBV5-1|NA|NA
TGCGCCAGCAGCTTGGACGTCAGGCAAAGAGCGACCCAGTACTTC
CASSLDVRQRATQYF
>15|TRBJ1-4|TRBV19|NA|NA
TGTGCCAGTAGTACCACAGGGAGCACTAATGAAAAACTGTTTTTT
CASSTTGSTNEKLFF
>18|TRBJ2-7|TRBV19|NA|TRBD2
TGTGCCAGTAGTACCATAGCGGGAGGGCTGAAAGGTGTTCGGGAGCAGTACTTC
CASSTIAGGLKGVREQYF
>15|TRBJ1-2|TRBV7-2|NA|NA
TGTGCCAGCAGCCCCCCAGTAGGGCAGGGCTATGGCTACACCTTC
CASSPPVGQGYGYTF
>18|TRBJ2-5|TRBV5-1|NA|NA
TGCGCCAGCAGCTTGGGGCCCCGAGGTTTCATCAATGGGGAGACCCAGTACTTC
CASSLGPRGFINGETQYF
>16|TRBJ1-5|TRBV28|NA|TRBD1
TGTGCCAGCAGTTTATGGAGGGACAGGGAAAATCAGCCCCAGCATTTT
CASSLWRDRENQPQHF
>14|TRBJ2-5|TRBV1|NA|NA
TGCACCAGCAGCCAAAAGGGAAGCGCAGAGACCCAGTACTTC
CTSSQKGSAETQYF
>15|TRBJ2-1|TRBV6-5|NA|NA
TGTGCCAGCAGTTACCGGCGGGGAGGCTACAATGAGCAGTTCTTC
CASSYRRGGYNEQFF
>15|TRBJ2-3|TRBV5-1|NA|NA
TGCGCCAGCAGCTATAGCGGAATTAGTACAGATACGCAGTATTTT
CASSYSGISTDTQYF
>17|TRBJ2-1|TRBV7-3|NA|TRBD1
TGTGCCAGCAGCTCAACCGCCGGGACAGGGGGTTACAATGAGCAGTTCTTC
CASSSTAGTGGYNEQFF
>15|TRBJ2-3|TRBV10-1|NA|NA
TGCGCCAGCAGTGCGATTAGAGGCGACACAGATACGCAGTATTTT
CASSAIRGDTDTQYF
>16|TRBJ1-4|TRBV28|NA|NA
TGTGCCAGCAGTACCACCCAGCCTGCAACTAATGAAAAACTGTTTTTT
CASSTTQPATNEKLFF
>14|TRBJ2-3|TRBV5-4|NA|NA
TGTGCCAGCAGCTTGGTCAGGAGCACAGATACGCAGTATTTT
CASSLVRSTDTQYF
>13|TRBJ2-3|TRBV10-3|NA|NA
TGTGCCATCCGGACGTCCAGCACAGATACGCAGTATTTT
CAIRTSSTDTQYF
>16|TRBJ1-1|TRBV10-2|NA|TRBD1
TGCGCCAGCAGTCTCACCGGGACAGTGATGAACACTGAAGCTTTCTTT
CASSLTGTVMNTEAFF
>16|TRBJ2-3|TRBV6-5|NA|NA
TGTGCCAGCAGTTTGGGCCAACGGGGTTACTTGGATACGCAGTATTTT
CASSLGQRGYLDTQYF
>20|TRBJ2-7|TRBV28|NA|TRBD2
TGTGCCAGCAGTTTTACCGTAGGTACGTTGGGACTAGCGAGCTCCTACGAGCAGTACTTC
CASSFTVGTLGLASSYEQYF
>15|TRBJ1-1|TRBV9|NA|TRBD1
TGTGCCAGCAGCGTAAAGGGGGCCCTGGGCACTGAAGCTTTCTTT
CASSVKGALGTEAFF
>15|TRBJ2-1|TRBV9|NA|NA
TGTGCCAGCAGCGTAGAAACGGAGCCTATGAATGAGCAGTTCTTC
CASSVETEPMNEQFF
>14|TRBJ2-1|TRBV6-5|NA|TRBD1
TGTGCCAGCAGTTGGGACAGGGGGCGGGATGAGCAGTTCTTC
CASSWDRGRDEQFF
>14|TRBJ2-3|TRBV11-2|once|NA
TGTGCCAGCAGCTTAGATCGGCGGGCTAGTTCGGCTGGATTT
CASSLDRRASSAGF
>17|TRBJ2-1|TRBV28|NA|TRBD2
TGTGCCAGCAGTTTATTAGTTGGGGCTAGCGGTTACAATGAGCAGTTCTTC
CASSLLVGASGYNEQFF
>13|TRBJ2-5|TRBV28|NA|NA
TGTGCCAGCAGTTTATTTGGTGGAGAGACCCAGTACTTC
CASSLFGGETQYF
>17|TRBJ2-2|TRBV11-2|NA|TRBD2
TGTGCCAGCACCAATCCCCGGGGGGGGAATTGGACCGGGGAGCTGTTTTTT
CASTNPRGGNWTGELFF
>13|TRBJ2-7|TRBV6-1|NA|NA
TGTGCCAGCAGTGTCCGGCAATACTACGAGCAGTACTTC
CASSVRQYYEQYF
>14|TRBJ2-7|TRBV5-1|NA|NA
TGCGCCAGCAGCTTGGAGACAGGTTCCTACGAGCAGTACTTC
CASSLETGSYEQYF
>14|TRBJ2-1|TRBV6-4|NA|NA
TGTGCCAGCAGTGACTCTTTTGTTTCCAATGAGCAGTTCTTC
CASSDSFVSNEQFF
>15|TRBJ1-5|TRBV18|NA|TRBD1
TGTGCCAGCTCACCTCCCGGGACAGGCAATCAGCCCCAGCATTTT
CASSPPGTGNQPQHF
>13|TRBJ2-1|TRBV5-1|NA|TRBD1
TGCGCCAGCAGAACGGACAGGTACAATGAGCAGTTCTTC
CASRTDRYNEQFF
>17|TRBJ1-5|TRBV7-8|NA|NA
TGTGCCAGCAGCTTATTTCCAGGGAGGGCCACCAATCAGCCCCAGCATTTT
CASSLFPGRATNQPQHF
>15|TRBJ2-7|TRBV5-1|once|TRBD2
TGCGCCAGCAGCTTGGCTAGCGGGACCTTCTACGAGCAGTACTTC
CASSLASGTFYEQYF
>17|TRBJ2-2|TRBV9|once|NA
TGTGCCAGCAGCGCAGATGTAGTCGGGCGGAACACCGGGGAGCTGTTTTTT
CASSADVVGRNTGELFF
>18|TRBJ2-2|TRBV9|NA|TRBD2
TGTGCCAGCAGCCCAGGGACTAGCGGGAGACGATACACCGGGGAGCTGTTTTTT
CASSPGTSGRRYTGELFF
>15|TRBJ2-3|TRBV28|NA|TRBD2
TGTGCCAGCAGTCTAGCGGGAGGTTCCACAGATACGCAGTATTTT
CASSLAGGSTDTQYF
>17|TRBJ2-3|TRBV4-1|NA|TRBD1
TGCGCCAGCAGCCAATCGTCCGGGACAGCATACACAGATACGCAGTATTTT
CASSQSSGTAYTDTQYF
>13|TRBJ2-5|TRBV10-1|once|TRBD1
TGCGCCAGCAGCACAGGGGGCGAAGAGACCCAGTACTTC
CASSTGGEETQYF
>14|TRBJ2-1|TRBV5-6|NA|NA
TGTGCCAGCAGCTTACGCGACGGGTACAATGAGCAGTTCTTC
CASSLRDGYNEQFF
>15|TRBJ2-7|TRBV2|NA|TRBD2
TGTGCCAGCAGTGAAGGCCTAGCGGACTCCTACGAGCAGTACTTC
CASSEGLADSYEQYF
>11|TRBJ1-1|TRBV20-1|NA|NA
TGCAGTGCTAGTTCCACACACGAAGCTTTCTTT
CSASSTHEAFF
>11|TRBJ1-1|TRBV6-5|NA|NA
TGTGCCAGCAGCCAAGGGGGTCGAGCTTTCTTT
CASSQGGRAFF
>14|TRBJ2-7|TRBV28|NA|NA
TGTGCCAGCAGTTCTTTCGGCGAAACCTACGAGCAGTACTTC
CASSSFGETYEQYF
>16|TRBJ1-4|TRBV28|NA|NA
TGTGCCAGCAGTTTAGTAGCGGGACATGATAATGAAAAACTGTTTTTT
CASSLVAGHDNEKLFF